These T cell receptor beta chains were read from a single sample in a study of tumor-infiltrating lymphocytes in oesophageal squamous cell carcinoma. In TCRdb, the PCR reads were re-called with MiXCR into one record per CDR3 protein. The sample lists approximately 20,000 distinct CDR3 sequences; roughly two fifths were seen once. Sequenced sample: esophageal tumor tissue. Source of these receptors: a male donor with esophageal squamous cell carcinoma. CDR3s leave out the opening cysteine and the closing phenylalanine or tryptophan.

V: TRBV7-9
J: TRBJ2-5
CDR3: ASSLAGGGETQY

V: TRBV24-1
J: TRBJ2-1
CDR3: ATSDQTGSYNEQF

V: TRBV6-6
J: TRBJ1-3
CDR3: ASSYSGTGGANGNTIY

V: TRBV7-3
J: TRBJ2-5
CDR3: ASSFDRTRHQETQY

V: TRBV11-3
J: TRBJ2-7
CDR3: ASSLGPLYEQY

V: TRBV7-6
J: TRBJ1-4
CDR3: ASSLGGRHEKLF

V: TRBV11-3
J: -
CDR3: ASSQGGEQF

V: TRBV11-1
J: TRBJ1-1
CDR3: ASSPGYGAF

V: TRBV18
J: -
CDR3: ASSTYLGEQY

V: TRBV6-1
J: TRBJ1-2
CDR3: ASSSSGGGHYGYT

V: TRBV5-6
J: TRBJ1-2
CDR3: ASSFGGRYGYT

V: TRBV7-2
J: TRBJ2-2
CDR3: ASSYNPLAGGTGELF

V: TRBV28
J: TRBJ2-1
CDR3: ASNRIYNEQF

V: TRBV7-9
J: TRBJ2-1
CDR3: ASSLTSEAGQF

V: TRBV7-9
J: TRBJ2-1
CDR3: ASSLSLEQF

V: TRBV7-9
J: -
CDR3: ASSLVWTNYGYT

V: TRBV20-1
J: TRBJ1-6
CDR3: SASHGQNNSPLH

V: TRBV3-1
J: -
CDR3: ASSQRGLNEQF

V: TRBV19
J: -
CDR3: ASSQLAGGSYNEQF

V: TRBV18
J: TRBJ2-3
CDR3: ASSPQRLAASSTDTQY